A single sample gave rise to the 10 T cell receptor beta chains below, sequenced in a study of response to subunit inactivated influenza vaccine. TCRdb processed the RT-PCR reads anew with MiXCR; each CDR3 protein has one entry. The table has hundreds of thousands of distinct CDR3 sequences, less than 20% seen once. Sample: PBMCs from blood, taken about 5 days after vaccination. The source is a man aged 50 to 60 who received an inactivated influenza vaccine.

The genes are TRBV20-1 and TRBJ1-2, with D hard to call. The CDR3 loop spans 15 amino acids. Germline V lookup: CDR1 DFQATT, CDR2 SNEGSKA (reference sequence). Deletions cut 1 base from V and 0 bases from J, with 12 bases between. CDR3 DNA: TGCAGTGCTAGAGGCCGCCCGGGAGCTAACTATGGCTACACCTTC. Protein: CSARGRPGANYGYTF.

V gene TRBV12-3 or TRBV12-4 combines with J gene TRBJ2-7; D is ambiguous. V was clipped by 6 bases and J by 9 bases, with 15 bases between them. The CDR3 runs 12 residues. CDR3 nucleotide sequence: TGTGCCAGCAGCTACGGGTCTAACAGGCAGTACTTC. Its protein is CASSYGSNRQYF.

Only a few counts were recorded for this clonotype. V and J are TRBV20-1 and TRBJ2-5; 7 bases match TRBD2. Germline loops: CDR1 DFQATT, CDR2 SNEGSKA (reference sequence). The CDR3 is 15 residues long. Unmatched junction bases numbered 11, after V lost 5 bases and J lost 2 bases. DNA of the CDR3: TGCAGTGCTCTCTCCCTCCGGGAGGCACAAGAGACCCAGTACTTC. Translating gives CSALSLREAQETQYF.

The sample holds many counts of this clonotype. J is TRBJ2-1 and V is TRBV5-6; maybe TRBD1 (5 bases). Germline V CDR1 and CDR2: SGHDT, YYEEEE. Trimming took off 6 bases at V and 6 bases at J, with 16 bases between the two ends. This CDR3 spans 14 amino acids. CDR3 residues: CASTRRPGPNEQFF. DNA of the CDR3: TGTGCCAGCACCCGCCGCCCAGGGCCCAATGAGCAGTTCTTC.

The chain has TRBV24-1 and TRBJ2-1; D is perhaps TRBD2 (7 bases). From germline, CDR1 is KGHDR and CDR2 SFDVKD. V was trimmed by 1 base and J by 3 bases, leaving 12 bases between them. CDR3 length: 16 amino acids. The CDR3: CATSDFGGLGYNEQFF. CDR3 sequence (DNA): TGTGCCACCAGTGATTTCGGGGGGCTGGGCTACAATGAGCAGTTCTTC.

This clonotype turned up a few times. The chain employs TRBV29-1 and TRBJ2-2; perhaps TRBD1 as D (5 bases). The CDR3 consists of 14 residues. Germline V lookup: CDR1 SQVTM, CDR2 ANQGSEA. Trimming took off 7 bases at V and 2 bases at J, with 14 bases between the two ends. The CDR3, as DNA: TGCAGCGCGCTGACAGCGATTAACACCGGGGAGCTGTTTTTT. The encoded protein is CSALTAINTGELFF.

The gene calls are TRBV5-6 and TRBJ1-2; no firm D call. CDR1 and CDR2 (germline): SGHDT, YYEEEE. V was shortened by 4 bases and J by 3 bases, with 13 bases between the two germline ends. CDR3 length: 14 amino acids. CDR3 in amino acids: CASSQIDKDYGYTF. As DNA, the CDR3 is TGTGCCAGCAGCCAAATCGACAAAGACTATGGCTACACCTTC.

This clonotype showed up just a few times. J is TRBJ2-1 and V is TRBV5-1; TRBD2 might be the D (6 bases). Germline CDR1 and CDR2: SGHRS and YFSETQ. The CDR3 consists of 17 residues. V lost 0 bases to trimming and J lost 2 bases, with 15 bases between them. In nucleotides, the CDR3 is TGCGCCAGCAGCTTGGAATACGGCGGGGCCGCCTACAATGAGCAGTTCTTC. Protein product: CASSLEYGGAAYNEQFF.

In this sample, this clonotype turned up a few times. The V gene is TRBV5-5, the J gene TRBJ2-5; D not certain. The CDR3 is 14 amino acids. Between the trimmed V and J ends, which lost 0 bases and 5 bases, there was a span of 11 bases. Per germline, CDR1 SGHKS and CDR2 YYEKEE (reference sequence). The CDR3 spells CASSLGSRDETQYF. DNA of the CDR3: TGTGCCAGCAGCTTGGGGTCTAGGGATGAGACCCAGTACTTC.

This clonotype has a handful of counts. One end of the junction is discordant with germline, which a read error may explain. The rearrangement joins TRBV5-1 to TRBJ2-5, with 7 bases aligning to TRBD2. Germline CDR1 and CDR2: SGHRS and YFSETQ. The CDR3 extends over 16 amino acids. Here the CDR3 reads CASSLAPAGTGETQYF. DNA of the CDR3: TGCGCCAGCAGTTTGGCTCCAGCGGGGACGGGAGAGACCCAGTACTTC. Combining the CDR3 with reference TRBV5-1 and TRBJ2-5 gives the whole variable domain KAGVTQTPRYLIKTRGQQVTLSCSPISGHRSVSWYQQTPGQGLQFLFEYFSETQRNKGNFPGRFSGRQFSNSRSEMNVSTLELGDSALYLCASSLAPAGTGETQYFGPGTRLLVL.